This TCR beta chain was retrieved from a study of identical twins. Study observations and caveats: Fewer insertions were carried by abundant cord blood beta clonotypes, but none was seen in memory repertoires.

This CDR3 is 13 amino acids long. V was pared by 8 bases and J by 6 bases, with 9 bases of the junction left unmatched. Looked up from germline, CDR1 is SQVTM and CDR2 is ANQGSEA. This clonotype was picked up many times. Its antigen is currently unknown. TCRdb reprocessed the 5' RACE reads with MiXCR, giving one entry per CDR3 protein. Here the sample spans hundreds of thousands of distinct CDR3 sequences, around 8.6% being singletons. These data are also associated with another study on yellow fever vaccine responses in identical twins.

The rearrangement joins TRBV29-1 to TRBJ2-1, with 8 bases that match TRBD2. Sequenced material: PBMCs. The sequence was obtained from a woman under 30 in good health. The CDR3 sequence is CSTTSGSPNEQFF. CDR3 DNA sequence: TGCAGCACGACAAGCGGGAGTCCCAATGAGCAGTTCTTC.